This T cell receptor (beta chain) is drawn from a study of OX40 agonist ivuxolimab in advanced cancers. For the study at large: At doses from 0.01 to 10 mg/kg, patients were given intravenous ivuxolimab every 2 weeks. With a range of roughly 20 to 80, age averaged 60 years, and approximately 83% were male. The diagnoses of dose-escalation patients were hepatocellular carcinoma, melanoma, renal cell or head and neck cancer.

As regards this clone: Other DNA sequences in this specimen translate into the identical CDR3.

Assay used: immunoSEQ multiplex PCR; TCRdb lists only in-frame clones, some missing. The sample shows approximately 18,000 clones, 80% to 90% of them seen only once. The germline CDR1 and CDR2 sequences are LNHDA and SQIVND (reference sequence). Trimming removed 3 bases at V and 0 bases at J, with 11 bases between. CDR3 length equals 15 residues. This rearrangement joins TRBV19 to TRBJ1-1; D remains unclear. This sequence originates from an adult with an advanced solid tumor such as melanoma, head and neck, liver or kidney cancer. Here the sequenced sample was CD4+ or CD8+ T cells sorted from blood, taken in a trial of the OX40 agonist ivuxolimab. CDR3 sequence: CASSIKGRLNTEAFF. Written as DNA, the CDR3 is TGTGCCAGTAGTATTAAGGGCAGGCTGAACACTGAAGCTTTCTTT.